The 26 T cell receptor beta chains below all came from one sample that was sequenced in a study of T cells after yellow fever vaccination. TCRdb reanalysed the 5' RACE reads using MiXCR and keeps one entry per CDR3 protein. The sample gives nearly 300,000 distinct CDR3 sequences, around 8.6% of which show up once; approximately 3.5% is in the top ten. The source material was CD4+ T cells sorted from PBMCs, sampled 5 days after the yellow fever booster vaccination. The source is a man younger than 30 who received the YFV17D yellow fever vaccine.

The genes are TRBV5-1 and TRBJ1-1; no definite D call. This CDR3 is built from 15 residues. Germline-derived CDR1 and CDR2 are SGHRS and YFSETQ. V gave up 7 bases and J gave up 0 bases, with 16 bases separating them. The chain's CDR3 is CASSSGRLLNTEAFF. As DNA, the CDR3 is TGCGCCAGCTCGTCCGGGCGCCTACTGAACACTGAAGCTTTCTTT.

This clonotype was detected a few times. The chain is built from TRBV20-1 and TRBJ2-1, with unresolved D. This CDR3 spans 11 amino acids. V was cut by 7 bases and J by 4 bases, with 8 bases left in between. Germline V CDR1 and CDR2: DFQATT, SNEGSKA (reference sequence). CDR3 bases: TGCAGTGGGTCCCTTTACAATGAGCAGTTCTTC. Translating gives CSGSLYNEQFF.

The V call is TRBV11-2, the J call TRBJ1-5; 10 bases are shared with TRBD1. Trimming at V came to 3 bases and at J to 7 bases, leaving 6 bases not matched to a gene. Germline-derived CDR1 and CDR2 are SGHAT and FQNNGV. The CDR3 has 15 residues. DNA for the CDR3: TGTGCCAGCAGCTTGGGACAGGGGTTCGGACAGCCCCAGCATTTT. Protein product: CASSLGQGFGQPQHF.

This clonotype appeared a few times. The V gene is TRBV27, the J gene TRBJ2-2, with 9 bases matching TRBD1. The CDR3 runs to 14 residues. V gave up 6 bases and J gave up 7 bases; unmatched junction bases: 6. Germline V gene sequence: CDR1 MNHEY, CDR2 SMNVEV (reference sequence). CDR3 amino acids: CASSRDRAIGELFF. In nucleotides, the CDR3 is TGTGCCAGCAGCCGGGACAGGGCGATCGGGGAGCTGTTTTTT.

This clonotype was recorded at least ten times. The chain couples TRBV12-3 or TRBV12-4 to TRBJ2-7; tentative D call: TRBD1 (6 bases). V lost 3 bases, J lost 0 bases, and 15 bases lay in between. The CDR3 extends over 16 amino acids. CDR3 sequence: CASSLGPGHSSYEQYF. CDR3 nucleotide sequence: TGTGCCAGCAGTTTGGGTCCGGGACATTCCTCCTACGAGCAGTACTTC.

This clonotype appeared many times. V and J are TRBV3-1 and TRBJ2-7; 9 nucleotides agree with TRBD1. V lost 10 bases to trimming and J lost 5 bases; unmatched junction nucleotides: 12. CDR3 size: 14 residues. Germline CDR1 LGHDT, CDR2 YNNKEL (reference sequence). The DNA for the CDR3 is TGTGCCACCAAAGCGAGGGACAGGGACAACGAGCAGTACTTC. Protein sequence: CATKARDRDNEQYF.

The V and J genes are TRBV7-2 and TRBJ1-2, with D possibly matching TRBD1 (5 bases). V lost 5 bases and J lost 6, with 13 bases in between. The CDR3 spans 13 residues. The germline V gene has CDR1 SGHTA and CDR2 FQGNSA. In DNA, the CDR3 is TGTGCCAGCAGCCCCGAAATAGGGGATGGCTACACCTTC. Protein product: CASSPEIGDGYTF.

The CDR3 reads CASIGLVTDTQYF. The CDR3 nucleotides read TGTGCCAGCATCGGACTTGTCACAGATACGCAGTATTTT. The rearrangement links TRBV2 to TRBJ2-3, with D maybe TRBD2 (5 bases). V was trimmed by 7 bases and J by 2 bases, leaving 10 bases between them. The CDR3 sequence is 13 residues long. CDR1 SNHLY and CDR2 FYNNEI come from the germline V gene.

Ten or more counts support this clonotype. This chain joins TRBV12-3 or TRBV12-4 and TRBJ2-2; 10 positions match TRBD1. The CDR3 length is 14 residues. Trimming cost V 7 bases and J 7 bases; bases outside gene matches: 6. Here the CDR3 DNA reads TGTGCCAGCACCACGACAGGGGGCATCGGGGAGCTGTTTTTT. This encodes CASTTTGGIGELFF.

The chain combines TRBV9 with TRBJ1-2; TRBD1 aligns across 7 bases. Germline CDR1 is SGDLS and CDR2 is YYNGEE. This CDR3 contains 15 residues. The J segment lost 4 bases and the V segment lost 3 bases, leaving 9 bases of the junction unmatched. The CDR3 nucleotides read TGTGCCAGCAGCGCTTCGACAGGGCGGGCCTATGGCTACACCTTC. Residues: CASSASTGRAYGYTF. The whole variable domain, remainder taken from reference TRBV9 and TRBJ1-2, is DSGVTQTPKHLITATGQRVTLRCSPRSGDLSVYWYQQSLDQGLQFLIQYYNGEERAKGNILERFSAQQFPDLHSELNLSSLELGDSALYFCASSASTGRAYGYTFGSGTRLTVV.

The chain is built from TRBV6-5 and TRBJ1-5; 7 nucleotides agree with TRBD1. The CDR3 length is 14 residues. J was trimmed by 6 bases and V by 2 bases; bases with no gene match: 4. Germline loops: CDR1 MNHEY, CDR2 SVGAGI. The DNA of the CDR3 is TGTGCCAGCAGTTACGAAGGGGGCCGTCAGCCCCAGCATTTT. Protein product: CASSYEGGRQPQHF.

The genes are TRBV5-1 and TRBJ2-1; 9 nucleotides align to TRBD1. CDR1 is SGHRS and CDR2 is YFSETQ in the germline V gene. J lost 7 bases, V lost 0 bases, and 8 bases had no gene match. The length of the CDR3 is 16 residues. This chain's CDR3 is CASSLVAGTGWNEQFF. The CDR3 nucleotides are TGCGCCAGCAGCTTGGTTGCCGGGACAGGGTGGAATGAGCAGTTCTTC.

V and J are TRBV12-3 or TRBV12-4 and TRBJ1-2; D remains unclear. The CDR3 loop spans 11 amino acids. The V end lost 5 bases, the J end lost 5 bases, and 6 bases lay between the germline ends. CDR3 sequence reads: CASSIRYGYTF. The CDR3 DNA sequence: TGTGCCAGCAGTATCCGATATGGCTACACCTTC.

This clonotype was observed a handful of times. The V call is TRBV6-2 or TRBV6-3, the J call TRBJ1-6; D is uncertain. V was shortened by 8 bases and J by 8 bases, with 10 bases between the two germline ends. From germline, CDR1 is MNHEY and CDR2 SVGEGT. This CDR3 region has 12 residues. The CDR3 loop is CASATLYSPLHF. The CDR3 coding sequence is TGTGCCAGCGCTACCCTTTATTCACCCCTCCACTTT.

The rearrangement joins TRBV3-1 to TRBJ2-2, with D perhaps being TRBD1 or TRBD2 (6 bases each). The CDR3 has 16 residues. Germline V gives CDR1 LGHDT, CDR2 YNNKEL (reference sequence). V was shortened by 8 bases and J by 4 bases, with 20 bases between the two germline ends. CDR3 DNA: TGTGCCAGCGCCCAAACTTGGGGGGCCGGCACCGGGGAGCTGTTTTTT. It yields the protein CASAQTWGAGTGELFF.

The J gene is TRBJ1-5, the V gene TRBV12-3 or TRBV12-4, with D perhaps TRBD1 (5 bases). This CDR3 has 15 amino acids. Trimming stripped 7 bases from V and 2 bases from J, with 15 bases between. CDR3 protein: CASMLGGVGNQPQHF. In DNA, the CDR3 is TGTGCCAGCATGCTCGGGGGAGTTGGCAATCAGCCCCAGCATTTT.

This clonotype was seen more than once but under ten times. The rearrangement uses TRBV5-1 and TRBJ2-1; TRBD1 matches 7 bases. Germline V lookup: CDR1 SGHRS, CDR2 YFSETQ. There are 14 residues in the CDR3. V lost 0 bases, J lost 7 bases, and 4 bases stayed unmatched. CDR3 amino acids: CASSLGTTGNEQFF. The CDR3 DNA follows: TGCGCCAGCAGCTTGGGCACGACAGGGAATGAGCAGTTCTTC.

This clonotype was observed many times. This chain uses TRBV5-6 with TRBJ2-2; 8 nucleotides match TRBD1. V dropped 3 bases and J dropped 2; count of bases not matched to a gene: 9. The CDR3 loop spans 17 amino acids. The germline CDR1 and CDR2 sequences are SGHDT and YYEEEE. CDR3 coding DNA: TGTGCCAGCAGCTCCCCGCGGGACAGGACCAACACCGGGGAGCTGTTTTTT. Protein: CASSSPRDRTNTGELFF. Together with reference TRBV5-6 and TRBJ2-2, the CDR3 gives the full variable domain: DAGVTQSPTHLIKTRGQQVTLRCSPKSGHDTVSWYQQALGQGPQFIFQYYEEEERQRGNFPDRFSGHQFPNYSSELNVNALLLGDSALYLCASSSPRDRTNTGELFFGEGSRLTVL.

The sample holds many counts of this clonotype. The CDR3 sequence: CSARPESSYNEQFF. Here the CDR3 DNA reads TGCAGTGCTAGACCGGAAAGCTCCTACAATGAGCAGTTCTTC. The rearrangement joins TRBV20-1 to TRBJ2-1, with no clear D. The CDR3 has 14 residues. V shed 2 bases and J shed 0 bases, with 8 bases lying between them. Germline V lookup: CDR1 DFQATT, CDR2 SNEGSKA (reference sequence).

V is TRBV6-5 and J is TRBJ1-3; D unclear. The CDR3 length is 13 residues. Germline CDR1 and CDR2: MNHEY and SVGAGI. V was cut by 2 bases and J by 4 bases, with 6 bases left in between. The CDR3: CASSYGEGNTIYF. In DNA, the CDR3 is TGTGCCAGCAGTTACGGGGAAGGAAACACCATATATTTT.

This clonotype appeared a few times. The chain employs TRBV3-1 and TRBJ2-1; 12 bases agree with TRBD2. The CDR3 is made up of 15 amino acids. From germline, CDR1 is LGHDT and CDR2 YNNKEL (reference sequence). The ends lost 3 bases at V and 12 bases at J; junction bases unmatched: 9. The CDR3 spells CASSHGTSGGIRQFF. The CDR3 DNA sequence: TGTGCCAGCAGCCATGGTACTAGCGGGGGGATTCGGCAGTTCTTC.

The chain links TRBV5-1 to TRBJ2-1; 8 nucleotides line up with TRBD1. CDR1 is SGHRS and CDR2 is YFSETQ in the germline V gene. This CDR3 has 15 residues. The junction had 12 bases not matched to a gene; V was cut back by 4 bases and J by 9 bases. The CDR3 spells CASSPRTGTLGEQFF. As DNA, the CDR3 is TGCGCCAGCAGCCCCCGGACAGGGACTTTGGGTGAGCAGTTCTTC.

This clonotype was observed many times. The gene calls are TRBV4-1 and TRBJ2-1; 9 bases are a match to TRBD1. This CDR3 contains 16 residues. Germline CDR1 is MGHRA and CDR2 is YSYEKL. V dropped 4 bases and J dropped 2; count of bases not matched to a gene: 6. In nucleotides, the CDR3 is TGCGCCAGCAGCCGGCCGGGACAGGGAACCTACAATGAGCAGTTCTTC. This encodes CASSRPGQGTYNEQFF.

The CDR3 DNA follows: TGCGCCAGCAGCCAAGACAGGTTTCGGTCACCCCTCCACTTT. Translating gives CASSQDRFRSPLHF. V usage is TRBV4-3 and J usage is TRBJ1-6, with D uncertain. The CDR3 covers 14 residues. The V end was cut by 0 bases, the J end by 10 bases, with 10 bases between. CDR1 is LGHNA, CDR2 YSLEER, per germline.

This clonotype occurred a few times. As DNA, the CDR3 is TGTGCCAGCAGCGGTACACAGGGGCCGAATGAAAAACTGTTTTTT. This translates into CASSGTQGPNEKLFF. V gene TRBV3-1 combines with J gene TRBJ1-4, with 7 bases lining up with TRBD1. From germline, CDR1 is LGHDT and CDR2 YNNKEL (reference sequence). CDR3 size: 15 residues. Trimming at V came to 5 bases and at J to 5 bases, leaving 8 bases not matched to a gene.

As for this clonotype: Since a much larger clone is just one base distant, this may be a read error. The DNA for the CDR3 is TGTGCCAGCAGTCCGTTGACTAGCGTGGGGCTGGGGCAGTACTTC. It encodes CASSPLTSVGLGQYF. This rearrangement joins TRBV12-3 or TRBV12-4 to TRBJ2-7; TRBD2 aligns across 8 bases. This CDR3 comprises 15 residues. Trimming at V came to 5 bases and at J to 9 bases, leaving 15 bases not matched to a gene.